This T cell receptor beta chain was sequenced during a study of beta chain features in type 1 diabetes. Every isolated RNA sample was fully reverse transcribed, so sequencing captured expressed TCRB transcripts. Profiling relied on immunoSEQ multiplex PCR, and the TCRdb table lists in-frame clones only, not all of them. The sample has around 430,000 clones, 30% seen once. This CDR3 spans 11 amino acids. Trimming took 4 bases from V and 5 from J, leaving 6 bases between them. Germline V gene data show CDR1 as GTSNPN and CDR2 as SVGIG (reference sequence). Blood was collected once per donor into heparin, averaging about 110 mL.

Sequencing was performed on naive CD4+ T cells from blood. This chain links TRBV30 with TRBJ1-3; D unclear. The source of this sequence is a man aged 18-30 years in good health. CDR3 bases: TGTGCCTGGACTTACAGAAACACCATATATTTT. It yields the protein CAWTYRNTIYF.